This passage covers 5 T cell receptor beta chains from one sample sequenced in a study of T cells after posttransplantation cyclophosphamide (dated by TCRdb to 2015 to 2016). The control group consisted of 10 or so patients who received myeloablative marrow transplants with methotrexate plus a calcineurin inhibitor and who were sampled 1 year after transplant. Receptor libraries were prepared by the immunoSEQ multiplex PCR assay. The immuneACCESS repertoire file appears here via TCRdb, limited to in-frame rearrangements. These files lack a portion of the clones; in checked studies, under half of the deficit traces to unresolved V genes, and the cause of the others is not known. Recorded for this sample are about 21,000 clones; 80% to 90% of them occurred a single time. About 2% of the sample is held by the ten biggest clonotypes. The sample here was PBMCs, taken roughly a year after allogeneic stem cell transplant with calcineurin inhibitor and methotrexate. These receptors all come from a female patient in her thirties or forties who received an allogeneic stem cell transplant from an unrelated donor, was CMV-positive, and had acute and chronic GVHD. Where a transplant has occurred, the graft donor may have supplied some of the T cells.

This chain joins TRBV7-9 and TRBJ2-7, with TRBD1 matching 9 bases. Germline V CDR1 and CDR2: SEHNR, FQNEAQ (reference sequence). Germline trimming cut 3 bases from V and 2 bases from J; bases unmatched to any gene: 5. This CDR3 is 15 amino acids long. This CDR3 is CASSLRGQGPYEQYF. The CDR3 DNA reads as TGTGCCAGCAGCTTGAGGGGACAGGGACCCTACGAGCAGTACTTC.

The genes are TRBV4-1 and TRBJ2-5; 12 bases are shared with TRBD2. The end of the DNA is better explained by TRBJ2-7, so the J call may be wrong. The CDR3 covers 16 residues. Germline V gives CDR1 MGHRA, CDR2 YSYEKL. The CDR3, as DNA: TGCGCCAGCAGCCAAGATCTAGCGGGGGGGGTCTACGAGCAGTACTTC. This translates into CASSQDLAGGVYEQYF.

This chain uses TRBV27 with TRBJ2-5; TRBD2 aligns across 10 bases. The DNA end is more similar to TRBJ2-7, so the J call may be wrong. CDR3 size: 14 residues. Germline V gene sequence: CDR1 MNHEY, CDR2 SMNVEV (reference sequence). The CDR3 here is CASSFIGTSDEQYF. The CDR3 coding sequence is TGTGCCAGCAGTTTTATAGGGACTAGCGACGAGCAGTACTTC.

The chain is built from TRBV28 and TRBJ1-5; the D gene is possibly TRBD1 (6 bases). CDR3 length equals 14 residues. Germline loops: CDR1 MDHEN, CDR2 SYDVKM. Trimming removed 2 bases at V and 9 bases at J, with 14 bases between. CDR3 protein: CASSLGGGTRPQHF. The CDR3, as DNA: TGTGCCAGCAGTTTAGGTGGGGGCACTAGGCCCCAGCATTTT. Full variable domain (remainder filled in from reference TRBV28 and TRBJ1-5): DVKVTQSSRYLVKRTGEKVFLECVQDMDHENMFWYRQDPGLGLRLIYFSYDVKMKEKGDIPEGYSVSREKKERFSLILESASTNQTSMYLCASSLGGGTRPQHFGDGTRLSIL.

Here the CDR3 reads CASSPGLAGVGELFF. The CDR3 region has the DNA TGCGCCAGCAGCCCGGGACTAGCGGGAGTCGGGGAGCTGTTTTTT. V usage is TRBV5-1 and J usage is TRBJ2-2; the match to TRBD2 covers 14 bases. The V segment lost 4 bases and the J segment 7 bases; nucleotides outside the gene matches: 3. Germline CDR1 is SGHRS and CDR2 is YFSETQ. This CDR3 region has 15 residues.